In its sample, the clone carrying this TCR beta chain was seen a few times. No antigen is known for it. Then a second PCR, running roughly 7 to 11 cycles, was carried out with a sample-barcoded 5' primer and a J-beta primer mix. A template-switch adaptor containing 12 random nucleotides labeled each cDNA molecule. Via MiXCR, TCRdb re-called the 5' RACE reads, giving one row per CDR3 protein. The data contain roughly 500,000 distinct CDR3 sequences, roughly 28% of them singletons. This record belongs to a study of blood T cells in healthy people across ages. From germline, CDR1 is MNHEY and CDR2 SVGAGI. V lost 11 bases and J lost 5, with 12 bases in between. There are 11 residues in the CDR3. Study-level points and caveats: Strong correlation linked observed beta diversity and percent naive T cells.

RNA extraction gave at least 5.5 micrograms of total RNA per sample. The specimen was blood. This sequence originates from a woman aged 70-85 years in good health. This chain joins TRBV6-5 and TRBJ1-2; D remains ambiguous. The CDR3 DNA sequence: TGTGCCGTCACGGGCGGGTATGGCTACACCTTC. Residues: CAVTGGYGYTF.